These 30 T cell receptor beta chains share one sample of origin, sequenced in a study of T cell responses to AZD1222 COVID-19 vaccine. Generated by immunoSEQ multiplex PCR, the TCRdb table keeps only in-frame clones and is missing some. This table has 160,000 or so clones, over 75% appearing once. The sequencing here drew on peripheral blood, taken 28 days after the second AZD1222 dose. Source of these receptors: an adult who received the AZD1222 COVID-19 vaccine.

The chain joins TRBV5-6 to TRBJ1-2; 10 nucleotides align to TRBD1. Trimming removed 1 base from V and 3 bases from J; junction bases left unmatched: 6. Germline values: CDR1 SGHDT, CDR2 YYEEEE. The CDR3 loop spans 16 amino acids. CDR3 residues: CASSLIRDRGDYGYTF. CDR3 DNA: TGTGCCAGCAGCTTGATCAGGGACAGGGGTGACTATGGCTACACCTTC.

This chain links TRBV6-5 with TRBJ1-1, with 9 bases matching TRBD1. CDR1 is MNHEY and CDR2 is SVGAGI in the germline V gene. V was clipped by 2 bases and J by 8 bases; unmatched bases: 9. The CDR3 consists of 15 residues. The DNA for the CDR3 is TGTGCCAGCAGTTACACTACAGGGGGCGCGGCCGAAGCTTTCTTT. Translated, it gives CASSYTTGGAAEAFF.

The CDR3 DNA reads as TGCGCCAGCAGCTTGGGACAGGGAATGTCGGGAACGACGCAGTATTTT. Its protein product is CASSLGQGMSGTTQYF. V usage is TRBV5-1 and J usage is TRBJ2-3, with 7 bases fitting TRBD1. Losses at the gene ends were 0 bases for V and 9 bases for J; bases not matched to a gene: 13. The germline CDR1 and CDR2 sequences are SGHRS and YFSETQ. The CDR3 has 16 residues.

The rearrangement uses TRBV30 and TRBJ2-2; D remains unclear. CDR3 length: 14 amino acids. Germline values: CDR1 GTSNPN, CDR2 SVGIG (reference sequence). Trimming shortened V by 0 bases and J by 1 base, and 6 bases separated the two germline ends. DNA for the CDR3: TGTGCCTGGAGTGTGGTGTTGAACACCGGGGAGCTGTTTTTT. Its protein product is CAWSVVLNTGELFF.

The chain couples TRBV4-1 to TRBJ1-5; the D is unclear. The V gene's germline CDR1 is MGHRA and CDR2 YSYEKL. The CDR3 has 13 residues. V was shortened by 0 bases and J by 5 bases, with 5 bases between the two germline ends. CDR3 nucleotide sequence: TGCGCCAGCAGCCAAGATAGGGATCAGCCCCAGCATTTT. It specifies CASSQDRDQPQHF.

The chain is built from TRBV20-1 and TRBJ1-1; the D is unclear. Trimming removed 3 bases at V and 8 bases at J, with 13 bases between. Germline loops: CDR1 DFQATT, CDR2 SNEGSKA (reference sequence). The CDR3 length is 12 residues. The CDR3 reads CSASPYRGEAFF. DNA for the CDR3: TGCAGTGCTAGTCCCTACCGTGGAGAAGCTTTCTTT.

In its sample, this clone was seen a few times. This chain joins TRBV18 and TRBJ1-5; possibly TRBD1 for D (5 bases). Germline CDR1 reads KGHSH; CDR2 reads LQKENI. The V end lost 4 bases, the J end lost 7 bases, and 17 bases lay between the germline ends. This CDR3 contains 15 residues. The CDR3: CASSRSSGSGQPQHF. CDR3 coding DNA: TGTGCCAGCTCACGGAGCTCAGGGTCCGGACAGCCCCAGCATTTT.

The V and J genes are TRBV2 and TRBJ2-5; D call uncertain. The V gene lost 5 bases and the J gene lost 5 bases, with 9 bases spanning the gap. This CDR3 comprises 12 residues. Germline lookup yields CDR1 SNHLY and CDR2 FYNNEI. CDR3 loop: CASSPNGETQYF. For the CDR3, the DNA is TGTGCCAGCAGTCCTAACGGGGAGACCCAGTACTTC.

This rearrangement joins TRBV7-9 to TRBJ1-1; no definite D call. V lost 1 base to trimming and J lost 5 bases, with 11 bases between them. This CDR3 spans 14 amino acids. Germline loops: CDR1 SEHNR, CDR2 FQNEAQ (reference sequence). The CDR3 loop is CASSLVPGRTEAFF. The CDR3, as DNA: TGTGCCAGCAGCTTAGTTCCGGGGAGGACTGAAGCTTTCTTT.

CDR3 nucleotides: TGTGCCAGCAGCTTAAAGGGGACCGGGGAGCTGTTTTTT. Protein sequence: CASSLKGTGELFF. This sequence joins TRBV13 and TRBJ2-2; maybe TRBD1 (5 bases). The V gene's germline CDR1 is PRHDT and CDR2 FYEKMQ (reference sequence). V lost 2 bases and J lost 5, with 6 bases in between. This CDR3 contains 13 residues.

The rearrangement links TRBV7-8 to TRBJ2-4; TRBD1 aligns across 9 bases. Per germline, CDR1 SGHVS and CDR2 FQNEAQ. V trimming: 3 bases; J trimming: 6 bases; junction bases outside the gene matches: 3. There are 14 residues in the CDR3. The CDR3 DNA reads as TGTGCCAGCAGCTTCCGGGACAGGGCAAACATTCAGTACTTC. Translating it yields CASSFRDRANIQYF. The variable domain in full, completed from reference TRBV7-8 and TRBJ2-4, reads GAGVSQSPRYKVAKRGQDVALRCDPISGHVSLFWYQQALGQGPEFLTYFQNEAQLDKSGLPSDRFFAERPEGSVSTLKIQRTQQEDSAVYLCASSFRDRANIQYFGAGTRLSVL.

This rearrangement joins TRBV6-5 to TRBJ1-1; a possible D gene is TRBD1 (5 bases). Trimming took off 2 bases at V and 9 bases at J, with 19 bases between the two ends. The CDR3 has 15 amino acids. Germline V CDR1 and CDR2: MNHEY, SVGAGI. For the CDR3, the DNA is TGTGCCAGCAGTTACACCTTATCAGCGGGGGTGAAAGCTTTCTTT. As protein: CASSYTLSAGVKAFF.

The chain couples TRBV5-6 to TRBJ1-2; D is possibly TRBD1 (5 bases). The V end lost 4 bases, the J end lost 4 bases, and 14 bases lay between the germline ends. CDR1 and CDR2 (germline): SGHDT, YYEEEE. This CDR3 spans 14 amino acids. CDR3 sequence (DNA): TGTGCCAGCAGCGCGCGTACAGGCTCCTATGGCTACACCTTC. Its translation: CASSARTGSYGYTF.

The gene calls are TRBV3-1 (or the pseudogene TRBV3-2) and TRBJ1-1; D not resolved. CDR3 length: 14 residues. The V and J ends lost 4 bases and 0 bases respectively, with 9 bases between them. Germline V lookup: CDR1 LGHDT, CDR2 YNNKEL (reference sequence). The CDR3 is CASSRQSMNTEAFF. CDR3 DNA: TGTGCCAGCAGCCGCCAATCTATGAACACTGAAGCTTTCTTT.

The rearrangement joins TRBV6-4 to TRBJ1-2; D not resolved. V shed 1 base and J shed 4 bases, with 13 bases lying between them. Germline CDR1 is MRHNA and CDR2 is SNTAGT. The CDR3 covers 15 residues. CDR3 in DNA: TGTGCCAGCAGTGACTATGCTGGCGGGCTCTATGGCTACACCTTC. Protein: CASSDYAGGLYGYTF.

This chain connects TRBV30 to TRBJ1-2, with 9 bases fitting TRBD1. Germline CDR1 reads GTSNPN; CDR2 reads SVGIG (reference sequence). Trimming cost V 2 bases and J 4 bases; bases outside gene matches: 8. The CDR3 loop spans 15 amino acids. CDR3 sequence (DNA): TGTGCCTGGAGTTCGCCGACAGGGGGAACCTATGGCTACACCTTC. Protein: CAWSSPTGGTYGYTF.

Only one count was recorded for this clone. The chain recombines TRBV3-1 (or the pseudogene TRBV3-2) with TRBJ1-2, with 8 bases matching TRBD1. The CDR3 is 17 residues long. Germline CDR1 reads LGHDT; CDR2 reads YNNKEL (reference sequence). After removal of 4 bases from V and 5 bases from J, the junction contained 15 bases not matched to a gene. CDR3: CASSPPSGGPPTYGYTF. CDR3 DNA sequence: TGTGCCAGCAGCCCCCCTTCAGGGGGCCCTCCAACATATGGCTACACCTTC.

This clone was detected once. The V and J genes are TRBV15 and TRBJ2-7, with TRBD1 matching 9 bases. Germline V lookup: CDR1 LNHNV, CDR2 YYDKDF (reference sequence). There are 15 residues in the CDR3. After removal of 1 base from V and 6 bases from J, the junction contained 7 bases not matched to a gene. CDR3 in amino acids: CATSRAGQGLAEQYF. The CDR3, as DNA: TGTGCCACCAGCAGAGCGGGACAGGGACTCGCCGAGCAGTACTTC.

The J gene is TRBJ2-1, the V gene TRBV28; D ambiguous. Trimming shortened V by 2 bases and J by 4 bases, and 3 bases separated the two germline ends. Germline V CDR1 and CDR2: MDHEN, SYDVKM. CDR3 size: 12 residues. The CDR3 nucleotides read TGTGCCAGCAGTTTACCATACAATGAGCAGTTCTTC. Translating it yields CASSLPYNEQFF.

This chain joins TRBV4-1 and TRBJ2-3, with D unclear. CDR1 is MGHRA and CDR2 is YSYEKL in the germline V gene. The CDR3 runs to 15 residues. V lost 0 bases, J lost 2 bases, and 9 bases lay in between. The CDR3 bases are TGCGCCAGCAGCCAAGAGTGGCGGACCACAGATACGCAGTATTTT. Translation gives CASSQEWRTTDTQYF.

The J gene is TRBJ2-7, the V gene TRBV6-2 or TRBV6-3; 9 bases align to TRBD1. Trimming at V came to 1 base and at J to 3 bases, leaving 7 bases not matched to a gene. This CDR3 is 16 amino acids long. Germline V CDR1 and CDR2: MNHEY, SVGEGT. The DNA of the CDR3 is TGTGCCAGCAGTTACTTTACGGGACAGGGATACTACGAGCAGTACTTC. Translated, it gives CASSYFTGQGYYEQYF.

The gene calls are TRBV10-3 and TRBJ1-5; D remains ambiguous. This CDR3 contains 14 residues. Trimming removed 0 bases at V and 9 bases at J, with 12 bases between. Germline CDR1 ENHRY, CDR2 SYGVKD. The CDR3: CAISESGSGGPQHF. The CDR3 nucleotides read TGTGCCATCAGTGAGTCGGGTTCTGGCGGGCCCCAGCATTTT.

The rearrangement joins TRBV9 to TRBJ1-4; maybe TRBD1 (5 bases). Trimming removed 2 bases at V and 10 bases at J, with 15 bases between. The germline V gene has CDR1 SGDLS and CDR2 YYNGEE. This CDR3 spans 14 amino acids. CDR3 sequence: CASSVSSLGGKLFF. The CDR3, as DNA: TGTGCCAGCAGCGTGAGCAGCCTGGGGGGAAAACTGTTTTTT.

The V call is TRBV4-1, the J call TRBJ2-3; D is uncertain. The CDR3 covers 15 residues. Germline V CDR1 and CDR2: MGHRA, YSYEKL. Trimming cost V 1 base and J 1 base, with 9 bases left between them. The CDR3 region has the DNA TGCGCCAGCAGCCAAGTCGGGTTAGGCACAGATACGCAGTATTTT. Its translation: CASSQVGLGTDTQYF.

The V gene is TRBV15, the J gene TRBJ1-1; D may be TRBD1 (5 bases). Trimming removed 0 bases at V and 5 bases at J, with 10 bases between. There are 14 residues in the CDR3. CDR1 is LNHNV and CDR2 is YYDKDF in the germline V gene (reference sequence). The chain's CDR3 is CATSRDNRRTEAFF. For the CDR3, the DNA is TGTGCCACCAGCAGAGATAACAGGAGAACTGAAGCTTTCTTT.

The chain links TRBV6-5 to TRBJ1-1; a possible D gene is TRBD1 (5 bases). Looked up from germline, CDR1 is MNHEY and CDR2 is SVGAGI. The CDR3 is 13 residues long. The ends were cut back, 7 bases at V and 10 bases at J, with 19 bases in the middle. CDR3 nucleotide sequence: TGTGCCAGCACCCGCGAAGGGGCCGGGATAGCTTTCTTT. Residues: CASTREGAGIAFF.

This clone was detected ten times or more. CDR3 region: CASSFGWGIQYF. CDR3 nucleotide sequence: TGTGCCAGCAGCTTCGGGTGGGGCATTCAGTACTTC. This rearrangement joins TRBV7-9 to TRBJ2-4; D unclear. The CDR3 extends over 12 amino acids. Trimming took off 3 bases at V and 9 bases at J, with 9 bases between the two ends. The germline gives CDR1 SEHNR, CDR2 FQNEAQ (reference sequence).

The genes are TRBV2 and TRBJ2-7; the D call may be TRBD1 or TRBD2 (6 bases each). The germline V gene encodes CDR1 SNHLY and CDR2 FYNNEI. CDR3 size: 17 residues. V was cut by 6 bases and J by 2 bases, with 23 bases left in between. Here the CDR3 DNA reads TGTGCCAGCAGCAAAGGGGGGTTAGGCGGAAGGGCCTACGAGCAGTACTTC. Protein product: CASSKGGLGGRAYEQYF.

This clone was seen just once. The CDR3 reads CAWRRQGSPLHF. CDR3 nucleotide sequence: TGTGCCTGGAGGAGACAGGGCTCACCCCTCCACTTT. The gene calls are TRBV30 and TRBJ1-6; 7 positions match TRBD1. The length of the CDR3 is 12 residues. J gave up 10 bases and V 3 bases, and 3 bases lay outside the gene matches. Germline V lookup: CDR1 GTSNPN, CDR2 SVGIG (reference sequence). The entire variable domain, with the rest obtained from reference TRBV30 and TRBJ1-6, is as follows: SQTIHQWPATLVQPVGSPLSLECTVEGTSNPNLYWYRQAAGRGLQLLFYSVGIGQISSEVPQNLSASRPQDRQFILSSKKLLLSDSGFYLCAWRRQGSPLHFGNGTRLTVT.

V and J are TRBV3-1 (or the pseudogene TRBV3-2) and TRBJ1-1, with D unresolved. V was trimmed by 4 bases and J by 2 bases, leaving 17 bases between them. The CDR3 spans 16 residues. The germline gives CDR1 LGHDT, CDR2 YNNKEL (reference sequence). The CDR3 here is CASSRTVGVGNTEAFF. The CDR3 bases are TGTGCCAGCAGCCGAACCGTGGGCGTTGGAAACACTGAAGCTTTCTTT.